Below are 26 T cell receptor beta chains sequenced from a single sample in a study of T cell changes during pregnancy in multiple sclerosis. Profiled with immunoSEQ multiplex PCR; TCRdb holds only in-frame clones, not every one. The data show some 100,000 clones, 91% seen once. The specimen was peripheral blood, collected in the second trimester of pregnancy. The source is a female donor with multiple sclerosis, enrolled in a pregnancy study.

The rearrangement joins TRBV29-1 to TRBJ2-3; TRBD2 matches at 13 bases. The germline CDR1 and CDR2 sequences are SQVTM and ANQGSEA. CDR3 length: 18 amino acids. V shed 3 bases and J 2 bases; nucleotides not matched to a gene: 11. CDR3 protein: CSVEELAGGTTNTDTQYF. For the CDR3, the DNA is TGCAGCGTTGAGGAACTAGCGGGAGGGACCACTAACACAGATACGCAGTATTTT.

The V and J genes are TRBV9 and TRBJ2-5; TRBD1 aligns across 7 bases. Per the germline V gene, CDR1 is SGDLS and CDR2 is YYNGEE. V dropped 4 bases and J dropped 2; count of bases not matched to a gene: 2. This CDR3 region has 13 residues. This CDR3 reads CASSPGQQETQYF. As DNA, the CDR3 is TGTGCCAGCAGCCCGGGACAGCAAGAGACCCAGTACTTC.

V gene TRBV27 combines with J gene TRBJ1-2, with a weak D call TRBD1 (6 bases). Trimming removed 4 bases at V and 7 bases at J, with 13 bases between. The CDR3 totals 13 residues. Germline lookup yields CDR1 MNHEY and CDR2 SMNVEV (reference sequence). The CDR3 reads CASSYRGGFGYTF. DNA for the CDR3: TGTGCCAGCAGTTATAGGGGGGGATTTGGCTACACCTTC.

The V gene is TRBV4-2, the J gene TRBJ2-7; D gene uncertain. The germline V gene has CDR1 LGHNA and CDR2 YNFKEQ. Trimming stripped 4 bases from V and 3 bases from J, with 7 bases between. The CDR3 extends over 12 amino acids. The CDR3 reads CASSPNNYEQYF. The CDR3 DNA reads TGTGCCAGCAGCCCGAACAACTACGAGCAGTACTTC.

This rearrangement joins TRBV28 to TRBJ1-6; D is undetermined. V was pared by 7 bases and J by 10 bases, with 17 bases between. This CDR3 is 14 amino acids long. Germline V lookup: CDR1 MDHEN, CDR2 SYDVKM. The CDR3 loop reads CASTEMRGSSPLHF. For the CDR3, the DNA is TGTGCCAGCACCGAGATGCGGGGATCCTCACCCCTCCACTTT. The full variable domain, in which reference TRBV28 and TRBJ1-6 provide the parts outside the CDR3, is DVKVTQSSRYLVKRTGEKVFLECVQDMDHENMFWYRQDPGLGLRLIYFSYDVKMKEKGDIPEGYSVSREKKERFSLILESASTNQTSMYLCASTEMRGSSPLHFGNGTRLTVT.

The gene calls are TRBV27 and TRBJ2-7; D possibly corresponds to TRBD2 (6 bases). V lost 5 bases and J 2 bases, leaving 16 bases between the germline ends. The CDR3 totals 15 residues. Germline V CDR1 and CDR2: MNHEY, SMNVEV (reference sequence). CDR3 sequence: CASSGLLAGAYEQYF. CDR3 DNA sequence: TGTGCCAGCAGTGGCCTACTAGCCGGAGCCTACGAGCAGTACTTC.

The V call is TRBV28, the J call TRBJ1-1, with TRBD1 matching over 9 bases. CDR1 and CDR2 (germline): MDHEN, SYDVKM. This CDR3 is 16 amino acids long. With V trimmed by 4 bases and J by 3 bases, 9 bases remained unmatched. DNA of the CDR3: TGTGCCAGCAGTTACGGGACAGGGTTTGAGGACACTGAAGCTTTCTTT. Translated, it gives CASSYGTGFEDTEAFF.

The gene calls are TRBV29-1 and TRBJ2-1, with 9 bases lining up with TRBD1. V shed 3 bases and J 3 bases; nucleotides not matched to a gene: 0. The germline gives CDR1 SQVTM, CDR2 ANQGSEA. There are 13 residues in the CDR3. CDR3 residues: CSVETGGYNEQFF. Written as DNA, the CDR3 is TGCAGCGTTGAGACAGGGGGCTACAATGAGCAGTTCTTC.

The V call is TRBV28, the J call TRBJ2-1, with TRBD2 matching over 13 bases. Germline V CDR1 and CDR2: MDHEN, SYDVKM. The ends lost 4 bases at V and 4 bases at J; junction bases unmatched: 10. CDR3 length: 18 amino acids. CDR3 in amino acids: CASSSRTSGRRPYNEQFF. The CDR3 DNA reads TGTGCCAGCAGTTCCCGGACTAGCGGGAGACGGCCTTACAATGAGCAGTTCTTC.

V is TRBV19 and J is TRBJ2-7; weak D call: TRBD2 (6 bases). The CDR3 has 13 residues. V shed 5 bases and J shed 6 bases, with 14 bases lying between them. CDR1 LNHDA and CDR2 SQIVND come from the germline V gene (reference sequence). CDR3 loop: CASSGRRQFEQYF. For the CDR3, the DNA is TGTGCCAGTAGTGGGAGGAGACAGTTCGAGCAGTACTTC.

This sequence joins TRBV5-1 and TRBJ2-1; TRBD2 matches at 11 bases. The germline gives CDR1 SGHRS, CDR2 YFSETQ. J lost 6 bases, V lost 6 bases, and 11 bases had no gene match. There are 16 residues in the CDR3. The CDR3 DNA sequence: TGCGCCAGCACCATCGGGGTACTAGCGGGGGCCAATGAGCAGTTCTTC. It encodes CASTIGVLAGANEQFF. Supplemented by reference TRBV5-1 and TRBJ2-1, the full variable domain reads KAGVTQTPRYLIKTRGQQVTLSCSPISGHRSVSWYQQTPGQGLQFLFEYFSETQRNKGNFPGRFSGRQFSNSRSEMNVSTLELGDSALYLCASTIGVLAGANEQFFGPGTRLTVL.

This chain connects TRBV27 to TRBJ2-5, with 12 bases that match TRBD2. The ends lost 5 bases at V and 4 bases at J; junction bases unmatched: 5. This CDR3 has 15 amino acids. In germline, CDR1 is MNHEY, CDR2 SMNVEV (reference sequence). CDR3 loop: CASSGAGLAGETQYF. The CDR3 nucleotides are TGTGCCAGCAGTGGGGCGGGACTAGCGGGAGAGACCCAGTACTTC.

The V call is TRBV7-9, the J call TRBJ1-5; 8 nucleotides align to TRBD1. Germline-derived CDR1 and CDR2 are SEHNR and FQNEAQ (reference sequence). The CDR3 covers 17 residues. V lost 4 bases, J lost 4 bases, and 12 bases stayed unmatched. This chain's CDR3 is CASSSTQGARRNQPQHF. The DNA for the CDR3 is TGTGCCAGCAGCTCCACCCAGGGGGCGCGTCGGAATCAGCCCCAGCATTTT.

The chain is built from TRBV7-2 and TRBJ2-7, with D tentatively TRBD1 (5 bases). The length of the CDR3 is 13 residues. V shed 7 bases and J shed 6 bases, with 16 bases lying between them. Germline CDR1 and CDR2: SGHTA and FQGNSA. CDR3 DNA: TGTGCCAGCACCCTGGGGCGAGGTGGCGAGCAGTACTTC. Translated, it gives CASTLGRGGEQYF.

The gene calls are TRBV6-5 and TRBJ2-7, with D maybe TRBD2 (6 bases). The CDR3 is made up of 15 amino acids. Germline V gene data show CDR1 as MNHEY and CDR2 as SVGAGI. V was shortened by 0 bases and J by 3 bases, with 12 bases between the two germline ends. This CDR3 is CASSYSGVGGYEQYF. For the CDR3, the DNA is TGTGCCAGCAGTTACTCGGGGGTCGGGGGCTACGAGCAGTACTTC.

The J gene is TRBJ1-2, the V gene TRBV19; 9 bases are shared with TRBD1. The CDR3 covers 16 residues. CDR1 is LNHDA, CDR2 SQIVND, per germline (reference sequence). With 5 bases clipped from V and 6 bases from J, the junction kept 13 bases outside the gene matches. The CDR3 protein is CASSPDLGGTGHGYTF. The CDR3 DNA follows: TGTGCCAGTAGTCCCGACCTAGGGGGGACAGGGCATGGCTACACCTTC.

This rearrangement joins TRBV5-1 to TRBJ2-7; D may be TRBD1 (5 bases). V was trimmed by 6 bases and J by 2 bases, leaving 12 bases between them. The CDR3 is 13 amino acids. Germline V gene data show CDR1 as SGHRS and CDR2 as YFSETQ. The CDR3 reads CASTHDRTYEQYF. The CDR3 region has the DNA TGCGCCAGCACCCACGACAGAACCTACGAGCAGTACTTC.

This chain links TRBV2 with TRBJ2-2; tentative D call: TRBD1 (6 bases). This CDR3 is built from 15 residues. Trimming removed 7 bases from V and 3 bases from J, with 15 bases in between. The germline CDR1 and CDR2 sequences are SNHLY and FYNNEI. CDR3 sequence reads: CASTRRDTHTGELFF. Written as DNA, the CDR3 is TGTGCCAGCACTCGAAGGGACACCCACACCGGGGAGCTGTTTTTT.

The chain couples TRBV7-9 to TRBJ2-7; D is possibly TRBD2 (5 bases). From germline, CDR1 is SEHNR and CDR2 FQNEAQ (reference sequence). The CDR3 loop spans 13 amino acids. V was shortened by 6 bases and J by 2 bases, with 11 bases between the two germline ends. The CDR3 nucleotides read TGTGCCAGCAGGGGCGGGCTTCCCTACGAGCAGTACTTC. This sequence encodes CASRGGLPYEQYF. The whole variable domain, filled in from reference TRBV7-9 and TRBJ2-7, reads DTGVSQNPRHKITKRGQNVTFRCDPISEHNRLYWYRQTLGQGPEFLTYFQNEAQLEKSRLLSDRFSAERPKGSFSTLEIQRTEQGDSAMYLCASRGGLPYEQYFGPGTRLTVT.

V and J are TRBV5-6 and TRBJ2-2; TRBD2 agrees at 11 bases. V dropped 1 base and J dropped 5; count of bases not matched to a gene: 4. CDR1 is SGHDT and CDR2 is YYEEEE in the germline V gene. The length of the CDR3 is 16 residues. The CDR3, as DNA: TGTGCCAGCAGCTTGATGGTAGCGGGAGGGACCGGGGAGCTGTTTTTT. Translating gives CASSLMVAGGTGELFF.

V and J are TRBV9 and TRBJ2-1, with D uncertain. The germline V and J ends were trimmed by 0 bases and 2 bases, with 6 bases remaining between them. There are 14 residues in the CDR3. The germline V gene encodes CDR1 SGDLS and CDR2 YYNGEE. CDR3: CASSVAGTYNEQFF. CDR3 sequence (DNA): TGTGCCAGCAGCGTAGCCGGTACCTACAATGAGCAGTTCTTC.

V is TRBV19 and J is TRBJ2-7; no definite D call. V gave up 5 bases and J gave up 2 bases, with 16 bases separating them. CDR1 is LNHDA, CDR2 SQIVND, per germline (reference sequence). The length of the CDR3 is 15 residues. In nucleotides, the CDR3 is TGTGCCAGTAGTTCTCGATTTTTGCAGGCCTACGAGCAGTACTTC. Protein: CASSSRFLQAYEQYF.

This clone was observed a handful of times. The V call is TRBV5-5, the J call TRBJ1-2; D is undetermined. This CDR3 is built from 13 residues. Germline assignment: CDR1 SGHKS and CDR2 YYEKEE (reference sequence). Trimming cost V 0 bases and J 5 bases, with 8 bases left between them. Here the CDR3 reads CASSLVMAYGYTF. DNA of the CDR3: TGTGCCAGCAGCTTGGTTATGGCTTATGGCTACACCTTC.

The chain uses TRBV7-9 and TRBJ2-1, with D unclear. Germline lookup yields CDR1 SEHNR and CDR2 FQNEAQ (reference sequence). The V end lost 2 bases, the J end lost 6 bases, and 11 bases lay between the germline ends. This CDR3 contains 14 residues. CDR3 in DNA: TGTGCCAGCAGCTTATTTGTTGTATTCAATGAGCAGTTCTTC. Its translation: CASSLFVVFNEQFF.

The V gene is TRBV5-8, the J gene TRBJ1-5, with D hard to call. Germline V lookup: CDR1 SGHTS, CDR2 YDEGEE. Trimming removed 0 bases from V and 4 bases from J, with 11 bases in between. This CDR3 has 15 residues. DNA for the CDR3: TGTGCCAGCAGCTTGGGTGAACGGAGGAATCAGCCCCAGCATTTT. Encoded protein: CASSLGERRNQPQHF.

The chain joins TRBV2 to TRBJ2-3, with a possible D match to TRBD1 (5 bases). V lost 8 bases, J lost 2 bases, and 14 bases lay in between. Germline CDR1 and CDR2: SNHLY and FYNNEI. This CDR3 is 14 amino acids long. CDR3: CASQDTLVTDTQYF. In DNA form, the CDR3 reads TGTGCCAGCCAGGACACCCTGGTCACAGATACGCAGTATTTT.